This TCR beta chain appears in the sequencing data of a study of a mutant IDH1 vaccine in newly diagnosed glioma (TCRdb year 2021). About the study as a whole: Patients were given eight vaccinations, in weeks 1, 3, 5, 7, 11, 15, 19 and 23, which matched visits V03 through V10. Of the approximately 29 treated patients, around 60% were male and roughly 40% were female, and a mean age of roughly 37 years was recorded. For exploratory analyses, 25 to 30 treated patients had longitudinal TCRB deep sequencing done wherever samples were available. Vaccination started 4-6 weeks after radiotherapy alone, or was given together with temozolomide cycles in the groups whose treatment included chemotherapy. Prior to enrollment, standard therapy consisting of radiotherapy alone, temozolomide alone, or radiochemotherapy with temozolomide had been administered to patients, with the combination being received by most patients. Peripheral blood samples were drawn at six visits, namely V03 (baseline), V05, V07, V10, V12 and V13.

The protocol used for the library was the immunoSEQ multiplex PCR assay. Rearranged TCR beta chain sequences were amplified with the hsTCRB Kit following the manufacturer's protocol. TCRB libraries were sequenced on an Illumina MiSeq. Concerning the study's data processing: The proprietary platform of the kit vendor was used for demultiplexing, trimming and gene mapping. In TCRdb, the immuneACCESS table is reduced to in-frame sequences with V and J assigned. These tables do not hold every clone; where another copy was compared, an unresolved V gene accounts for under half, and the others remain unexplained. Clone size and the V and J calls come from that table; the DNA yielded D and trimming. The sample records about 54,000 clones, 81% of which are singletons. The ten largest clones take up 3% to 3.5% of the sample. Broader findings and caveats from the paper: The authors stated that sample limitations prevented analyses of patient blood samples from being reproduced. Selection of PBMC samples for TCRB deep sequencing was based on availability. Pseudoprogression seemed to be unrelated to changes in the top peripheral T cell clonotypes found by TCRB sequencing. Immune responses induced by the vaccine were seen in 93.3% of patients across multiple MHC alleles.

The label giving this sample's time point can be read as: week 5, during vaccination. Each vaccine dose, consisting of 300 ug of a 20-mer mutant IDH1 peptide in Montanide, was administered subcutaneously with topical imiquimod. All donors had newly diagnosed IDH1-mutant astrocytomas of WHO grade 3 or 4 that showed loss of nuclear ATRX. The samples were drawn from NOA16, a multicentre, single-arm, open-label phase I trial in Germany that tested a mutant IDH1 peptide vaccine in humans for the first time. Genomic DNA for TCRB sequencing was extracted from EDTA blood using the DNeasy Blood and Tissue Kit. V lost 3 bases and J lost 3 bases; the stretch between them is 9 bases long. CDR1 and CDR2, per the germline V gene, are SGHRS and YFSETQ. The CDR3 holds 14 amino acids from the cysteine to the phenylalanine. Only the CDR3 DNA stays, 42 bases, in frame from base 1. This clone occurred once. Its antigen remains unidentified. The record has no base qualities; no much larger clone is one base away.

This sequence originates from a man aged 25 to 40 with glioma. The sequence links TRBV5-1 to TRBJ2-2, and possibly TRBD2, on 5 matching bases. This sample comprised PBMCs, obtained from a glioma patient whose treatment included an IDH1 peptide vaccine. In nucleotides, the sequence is TGCGCCAGCAGCTCGGACTCCTACACCGGGGAGCTGTTTTTT. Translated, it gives CASSSDSYTGELFF.